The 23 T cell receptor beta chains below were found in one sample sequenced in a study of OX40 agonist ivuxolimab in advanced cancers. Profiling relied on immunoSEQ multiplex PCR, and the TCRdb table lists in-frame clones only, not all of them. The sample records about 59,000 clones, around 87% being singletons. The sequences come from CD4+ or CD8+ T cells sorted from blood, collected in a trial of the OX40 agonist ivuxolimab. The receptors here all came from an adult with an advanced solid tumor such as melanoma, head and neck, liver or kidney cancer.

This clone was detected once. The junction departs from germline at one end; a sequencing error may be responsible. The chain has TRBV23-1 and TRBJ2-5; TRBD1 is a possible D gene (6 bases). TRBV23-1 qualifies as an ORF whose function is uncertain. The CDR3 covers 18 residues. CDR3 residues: CASSKDRQVPRRQETQHF. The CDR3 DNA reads TGCGCCAGCAGTAAGGACAGACAGGTCCCCCGGCGACAAGAGACCCAGCACTTC.

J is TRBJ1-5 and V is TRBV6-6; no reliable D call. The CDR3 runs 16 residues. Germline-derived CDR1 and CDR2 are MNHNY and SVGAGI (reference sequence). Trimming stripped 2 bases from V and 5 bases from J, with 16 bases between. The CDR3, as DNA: TGTGCCAGCAGTTACAAGTCGCCCACCAATTATCAGCCCCAGCATTTT. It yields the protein CASSYKSPTNYQPQHF.

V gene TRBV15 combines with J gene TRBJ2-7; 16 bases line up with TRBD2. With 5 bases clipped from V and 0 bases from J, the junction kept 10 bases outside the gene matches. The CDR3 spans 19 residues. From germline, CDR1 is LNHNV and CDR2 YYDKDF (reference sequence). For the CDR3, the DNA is TGTGCCACCAGCCTTATCGCGGGACTAGCGGGAGGGCCCTCCTACGAGCAGTACTTC. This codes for CATSLIAGLAGGPSYEQYF.

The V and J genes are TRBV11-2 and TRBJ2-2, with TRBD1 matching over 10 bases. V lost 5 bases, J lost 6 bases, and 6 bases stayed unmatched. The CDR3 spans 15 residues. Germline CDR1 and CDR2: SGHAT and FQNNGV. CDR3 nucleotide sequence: TGTGCCAGCAGCCCAAGGGACAGGGGTGCCGGGGAGCTGTTTTTT. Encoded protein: CASSPRDRGAGELFF.

The DNA of the CDR3 is TGTGCCAGCAGCGTAGGATCTAGCGGGGTTCTCGAGGGTGAGCAGTTCTTC. It translates to CASSVGSSGVLEGEQFF. The rearrangement links TRBV9 to TRBJ2-1; 9 nucleotides line up with TRBD2. Germline trimming cut 0 bases from V and 9 bases from J; bases unmatched to any gene: 13. The CDR3 length is 17 residues. Per the germline V gene, CDR1 is SGDLS and CDR2 is YYNGEE.

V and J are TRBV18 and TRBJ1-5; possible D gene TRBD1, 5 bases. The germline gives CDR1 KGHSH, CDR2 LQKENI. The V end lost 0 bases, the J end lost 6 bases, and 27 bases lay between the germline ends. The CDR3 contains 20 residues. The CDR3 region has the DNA TGTGCCAGCTCACCACCTCCCCTATGGGACGGTGTAACTATTCGTCAGCCCCAGCATTTT. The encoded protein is CASSPPPLWDGVTIRQPQHF.

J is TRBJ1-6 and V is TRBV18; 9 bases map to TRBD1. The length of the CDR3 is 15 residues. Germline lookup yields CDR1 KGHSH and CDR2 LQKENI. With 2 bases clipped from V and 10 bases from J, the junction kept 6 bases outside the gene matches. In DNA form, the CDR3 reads TGTGCCAGCTCACCAACGGACAGGGGCGGCTCACCCCTCCACTTT. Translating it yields CASSPTDRGGSPLHF.

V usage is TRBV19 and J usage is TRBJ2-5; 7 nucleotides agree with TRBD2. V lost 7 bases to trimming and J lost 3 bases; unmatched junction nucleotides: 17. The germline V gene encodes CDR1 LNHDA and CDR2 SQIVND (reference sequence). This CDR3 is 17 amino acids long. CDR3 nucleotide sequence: TGTGCCAGTACCGAAATCCCCCATTCCGGGGGGAAAGAGACCCAGTACTTC. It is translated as CASTEIPHSGGKETQYF.

The DNA of the CDR3 is TGTGCCAGCAGCCCCGGACAGGGGAGCCCCTCTGGGGCCAACGTCCTGACTTTC. Translating gives CASSPGQGSPSGANVLTF. The chain couples TRBV9 to TRBJ2-6; TRBD1 aligns across 9 bases. In germline, CDR1 is SGDLS, CDR2 YYNGEE. This CDR3 has 18 residues. V trimming: 4 bases; J trimming: 0 bases; junction bases outside the gene matches: 8.

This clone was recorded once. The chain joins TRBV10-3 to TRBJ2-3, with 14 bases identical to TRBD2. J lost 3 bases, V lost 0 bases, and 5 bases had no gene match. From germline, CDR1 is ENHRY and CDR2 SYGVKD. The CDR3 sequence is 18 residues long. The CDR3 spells CAISESVTSGGATDTQYF. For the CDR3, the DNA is TGTGCCATCAGTGAGTCTGTGACTAGCGGGGGGGCAACAGATACGCAGTATTTT.

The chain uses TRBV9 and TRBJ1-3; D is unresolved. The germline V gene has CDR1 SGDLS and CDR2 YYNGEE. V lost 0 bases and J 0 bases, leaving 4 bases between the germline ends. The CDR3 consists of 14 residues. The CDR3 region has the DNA TGTGCCAGCAGCGTAGCCAACTCTGGAAACACCATATATTTT. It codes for CASSVANSGNTIYF.

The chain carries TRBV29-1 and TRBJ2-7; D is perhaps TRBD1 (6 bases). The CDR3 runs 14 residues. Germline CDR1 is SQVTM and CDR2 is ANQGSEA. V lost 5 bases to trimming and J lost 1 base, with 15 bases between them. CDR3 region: CSVNLEQGSYEQYF. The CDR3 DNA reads TGCAGCGTTAACCTAGAACAGGGATCCTACGAGCAGTACTTC.

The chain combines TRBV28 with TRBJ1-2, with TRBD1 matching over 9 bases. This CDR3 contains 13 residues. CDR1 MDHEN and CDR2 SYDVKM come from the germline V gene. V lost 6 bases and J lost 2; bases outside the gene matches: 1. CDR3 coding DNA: TGTGCCAGCAGGACAGGGGGGAACTATGGCTACACCTTC. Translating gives CASRTGGNYGYTF.

Written as DNA, the CDR3 is TGTGCCAGCAGGTCGACAGCCTCCGATGGCTACACCTTC. Its protein is CASRSTASDGYTF. V usage is TRBV28 and J usage is TRBJ1-2; TRBD1 might be the D (5 bases). V was pared by 6 bases and J by 6 bases, with 14 bases between. Germline assignment: CDR1 MDHEN and CDR2 SYDVKM. CDR3 length: 13 amino acids.

The CDR3 DNA is TGCAGCGTTGGCGGGGCGGGGGGGAACACTGAAGCTTTCTTT. Encoded protein: CSVGGAGGNTEAFF. The chain couples TRBV29-1 to TRBJ1-1; tentatively, D is TRBD1 (5 bases). This CDR3 comprises 14 residues. The V and J ends lost 4 bases and 1 base respectively, with 13 bases between them. Germline CDR1 SQVTM, CDR2 ANQGSEA.

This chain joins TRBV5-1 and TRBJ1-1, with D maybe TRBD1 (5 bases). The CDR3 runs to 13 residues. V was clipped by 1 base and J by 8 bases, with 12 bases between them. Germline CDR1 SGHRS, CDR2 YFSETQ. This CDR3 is CASSLTGRHEAFF. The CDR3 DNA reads TGCGCCAGCAGCTTGACAGGTCGGCACGAAGCTTTCTTT.

CDR3 coding DNA: TGTGCCAGCAGCTTAGGGGAGACCCAGTACTTC. Protein sequence: CASSLGETQYF. The chain couples TRBV11-1 to TRBJ2-5; no clear D. In germline, CDR1 is SGHAT, CDR2 FQDESV (reference sequence). CDR3 size: 11 residues. V lost 1 base and J lost 5, with 2 bases in between. The variable domain in full, completed from reference TRBV11-1 and TRBJ2-5, reads EAEVAQSPRYKITEKSQAVAFWCDPISGHATLYWYRQILGQGPELLVQFQDESVVDDSQLPKDRFSAERLKGVDSTLKIQPAELGDSAMYLCASSLGETQYFGPGTRLLVL.

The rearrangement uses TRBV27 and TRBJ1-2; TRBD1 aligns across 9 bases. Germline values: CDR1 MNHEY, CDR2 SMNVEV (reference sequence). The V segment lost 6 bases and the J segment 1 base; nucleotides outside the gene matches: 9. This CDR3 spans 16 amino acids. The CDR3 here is CASSPQGQGRNYGYTF. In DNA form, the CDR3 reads TGTGCCAGCAGCCCCCAGGGACAGGGTCGTAACTATGGCTACACCTTC.

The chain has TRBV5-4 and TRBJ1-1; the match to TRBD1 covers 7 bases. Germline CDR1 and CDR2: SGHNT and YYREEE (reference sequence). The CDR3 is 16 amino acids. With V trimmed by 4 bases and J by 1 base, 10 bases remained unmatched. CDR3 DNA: TGTGCCAGCAGCCCTTCCCTGGGACAGCCGAACACTGAAGCTTTCTTT. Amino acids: CASSPSLGQPNTEAFF.

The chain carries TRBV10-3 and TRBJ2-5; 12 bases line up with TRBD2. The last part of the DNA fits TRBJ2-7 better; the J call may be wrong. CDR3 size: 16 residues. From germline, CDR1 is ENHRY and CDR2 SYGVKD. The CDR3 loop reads CAISDRLAGDSYEQYF. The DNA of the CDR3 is TGTGCCATCAGTGATCGACTAGCGGGGGACTCCTACGAGCAGTACTTC.

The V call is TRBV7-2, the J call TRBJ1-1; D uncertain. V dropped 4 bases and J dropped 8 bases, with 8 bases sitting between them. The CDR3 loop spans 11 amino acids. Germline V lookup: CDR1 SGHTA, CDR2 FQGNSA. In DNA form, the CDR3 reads TGTGCCAGCAGCTCCTTCACCGAAGCTTTCTTT. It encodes CASSSFTEAFF.

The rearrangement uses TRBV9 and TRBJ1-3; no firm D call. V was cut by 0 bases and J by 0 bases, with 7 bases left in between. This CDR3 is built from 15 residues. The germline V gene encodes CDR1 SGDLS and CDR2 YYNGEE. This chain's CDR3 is CASSVASDSGNTIYF. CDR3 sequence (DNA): TGTGCCAGCAGCGTAGCGTCTGACTCTGGAAACACCATATATTTT. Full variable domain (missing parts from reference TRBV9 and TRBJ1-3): DSGVTQTPKHLITATGQRVTLRCSPRSGDLSVYWYQQSLDQGLQFLIQYYNGEERAKGNILERFSAQQFPDLHSELNLSSLELGDSALYFCASSVASDSGNTIYFGEGSWLTVV.

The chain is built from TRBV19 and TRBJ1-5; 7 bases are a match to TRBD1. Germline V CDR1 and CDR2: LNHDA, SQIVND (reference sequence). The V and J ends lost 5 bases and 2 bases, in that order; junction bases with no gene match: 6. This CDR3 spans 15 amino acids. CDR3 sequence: CASSLQGTGNQPQHF. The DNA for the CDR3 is TGTGCCAGTAGTCTACAGGGGACGGGCAATCAGCCCCAGCATTTT.